This record covers a single T cell receptor beta chain. Antigen unknown. This sample was included in a study of T cell repertoires in cytomegalovirus infection. Study as a whole: Well-studied HLA-B-restricted CMV epitopes were used in the study alongside recently identified HLA-C-restricted ones. Through public TCR beta signatures, both CMV infection and matching HLA type were indicated. Notes on the study in general: Summed frequency of shared TCR beta families picked out CMV carriers who also had the relevant HLA. The ex vivo response was dominated by HLA-C-restricted CMV-specific TCR beta clonotypes.

Using its own MiXCR run on the reads, TCRdb lists one record per CDR3 protein. The sample carries around 900,000 distinct CDR3 sequences, 25% to 40% recorded once. The TCR originated in a human donor in good health (CMV status not recorded). Some clones in this sample may be carry-over from other donors' samples. The sample was cultured CD8+ T cells from PBMCs, taken from culture after CMV antigen stimulation.

CDR3 amino acids: CASSSTGGAERQFF. For the CDR3, the DNA is TGTGCCAGCAGCTCTACTGGGGGGGCGGAGAGGCAGTTCTTC. The chain joins TRBV7-9 to TRBJ2-1; tentative D call: TRBD2 (7 bases). Trimming shortened V by 4 bases and J by 12 bases, and 19 bases separated the two germline ends. CDR3 length: 14 residues. Germline V lookup: CDR1 SEHNR, CDR2 FQNEAQ (reference sequence). Full variable domain (rest looked up from reference TRBV7-9 and TRBJ2-1): DTGVSQNPRHKITKRGQNVTFRCDPISEHNRLYWYRQTLGQGPEFLTYFQNEAQLEKSRLLSDRFSAERPKGSFSTLEIQRTEQGDSAMYLCASSSTGGAERQFFGPGTRLTVL.